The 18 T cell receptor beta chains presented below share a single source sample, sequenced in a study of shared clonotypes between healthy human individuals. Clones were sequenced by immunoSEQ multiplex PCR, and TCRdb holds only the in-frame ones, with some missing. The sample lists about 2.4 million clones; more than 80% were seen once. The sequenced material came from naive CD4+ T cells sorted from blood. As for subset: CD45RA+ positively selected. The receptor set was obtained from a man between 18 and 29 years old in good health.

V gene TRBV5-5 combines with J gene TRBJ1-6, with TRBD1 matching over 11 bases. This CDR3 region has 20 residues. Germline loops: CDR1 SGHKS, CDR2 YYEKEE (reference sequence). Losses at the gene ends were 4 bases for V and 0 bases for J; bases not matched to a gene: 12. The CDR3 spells CASSIRGQGDIYSYNSPLHF. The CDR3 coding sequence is TGTGCCAGCAGCATTAGGGGACAGGGGGATATTTACTCCTATAATTCACCCCTCCACTTT.

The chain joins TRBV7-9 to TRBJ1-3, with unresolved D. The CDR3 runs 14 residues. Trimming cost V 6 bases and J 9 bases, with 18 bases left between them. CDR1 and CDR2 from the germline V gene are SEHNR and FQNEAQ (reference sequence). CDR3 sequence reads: CASRFLEGGSTIYF. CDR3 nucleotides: TGTGCCAGCAGGTTTTTGGAGGGCGGGAGCACCATATATTTT. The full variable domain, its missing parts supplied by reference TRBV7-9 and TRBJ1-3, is DTGVSQNPRHKITKRGQNVTFRCDPISEHNRLYWYRQTLGQGPEFLTYFQNEAQLEKSRLLSDRFSAERPKGSFSTLEIQRTEQGDSAMYLCASRFLEGGSTIYFGEGSWLTVV.

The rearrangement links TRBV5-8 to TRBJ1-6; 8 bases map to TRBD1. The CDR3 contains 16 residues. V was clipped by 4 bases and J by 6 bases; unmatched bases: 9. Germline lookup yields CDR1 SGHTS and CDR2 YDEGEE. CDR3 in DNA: TGTGCCAGCAGCACTACCGGGACAGGACTTAATTCACCCCTCCACTTT. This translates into CASSTTGTGLNSPLHF.

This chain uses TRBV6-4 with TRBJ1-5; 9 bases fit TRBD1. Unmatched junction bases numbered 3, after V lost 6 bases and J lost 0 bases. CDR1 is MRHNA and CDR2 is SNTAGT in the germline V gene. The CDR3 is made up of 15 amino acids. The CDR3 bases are TGTGCCAGCAGGCGGACAGGGGATAGCAATCAGCCCCAGCATTTT. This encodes CASRRTGDSNQPQHF.

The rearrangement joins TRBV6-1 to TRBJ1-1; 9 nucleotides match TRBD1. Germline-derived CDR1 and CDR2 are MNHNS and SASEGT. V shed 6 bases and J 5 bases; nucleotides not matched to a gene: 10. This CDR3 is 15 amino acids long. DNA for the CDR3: TGTGCCAGCAGCTCGAACGGACAGGGGATGACTGAAGCTTTCTTT. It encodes CASSSNGQGMTEAFF.

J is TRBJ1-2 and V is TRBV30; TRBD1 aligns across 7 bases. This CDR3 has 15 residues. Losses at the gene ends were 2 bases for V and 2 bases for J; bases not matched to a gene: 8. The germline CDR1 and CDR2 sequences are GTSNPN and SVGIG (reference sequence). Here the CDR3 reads CAWSPQGMENYGYTF. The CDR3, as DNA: TGTGCCTGGAGTCCACAGGGGATGGAGAACTATGGCTACACCTTC. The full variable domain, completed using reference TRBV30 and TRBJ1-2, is SQTIHQWPATLVQPVGSPLSLECTVEGTSNPNLYWYRQAAGRGLQLLFYSVGIGQISSEVPQNLSASRPQDRQFILSSKKLLLSDSGFYLCAWSPQGMENYGYTFGSGTRLTVV.

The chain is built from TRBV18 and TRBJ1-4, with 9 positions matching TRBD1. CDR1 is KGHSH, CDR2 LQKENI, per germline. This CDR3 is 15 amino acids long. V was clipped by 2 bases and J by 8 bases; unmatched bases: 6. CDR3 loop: CASSPGRDRDEKLFF. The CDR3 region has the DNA TGTGCCAGCTCACCAGGCCGGGACAGGGACGAAAAACTGTTTTTT.

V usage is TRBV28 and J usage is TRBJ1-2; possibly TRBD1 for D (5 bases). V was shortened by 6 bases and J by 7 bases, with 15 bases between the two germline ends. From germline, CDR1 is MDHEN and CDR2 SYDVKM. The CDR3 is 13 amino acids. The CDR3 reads CASSSPGGTGYTF. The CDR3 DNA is TGTGCCAGCAGCTCCCCCGGGGGAACTGGCTACACCTTC.

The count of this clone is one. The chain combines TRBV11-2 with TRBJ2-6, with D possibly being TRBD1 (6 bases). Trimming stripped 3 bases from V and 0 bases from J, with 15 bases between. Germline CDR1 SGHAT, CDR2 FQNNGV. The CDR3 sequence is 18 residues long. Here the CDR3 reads CASSLSGQLISGANVLTF. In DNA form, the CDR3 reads TGTGCCAGCAGCTTGAGTGGACAGTTGATCTCTGGGGCCAACGTCCTGACTTTC.

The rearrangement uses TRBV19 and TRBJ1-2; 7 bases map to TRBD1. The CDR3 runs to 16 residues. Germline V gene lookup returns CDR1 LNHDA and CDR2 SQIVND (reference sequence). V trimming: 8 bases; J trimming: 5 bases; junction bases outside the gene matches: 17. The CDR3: CASSLVGTEGSYGYTF. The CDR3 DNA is TGTGCCAGTTCCCTGGTTGGGACAGAGGGATCTTATGGCTACACCTTC.

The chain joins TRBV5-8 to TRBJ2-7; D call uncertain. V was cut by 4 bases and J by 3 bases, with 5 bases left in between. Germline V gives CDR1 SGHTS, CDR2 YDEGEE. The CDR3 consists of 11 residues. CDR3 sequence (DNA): TGTGCCAGCAGCCGCAGCTACGAGCAGTACTTC. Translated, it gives CASSRSYEQYF.

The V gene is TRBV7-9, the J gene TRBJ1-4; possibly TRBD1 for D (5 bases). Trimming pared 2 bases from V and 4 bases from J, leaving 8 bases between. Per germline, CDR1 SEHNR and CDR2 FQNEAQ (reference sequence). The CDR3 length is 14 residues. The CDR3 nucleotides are TGTGCCAGCAGCTTAAGGGGAAGTAATGAAAAACTGTTTTTT. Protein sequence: CASSLRGSNEKLFF.

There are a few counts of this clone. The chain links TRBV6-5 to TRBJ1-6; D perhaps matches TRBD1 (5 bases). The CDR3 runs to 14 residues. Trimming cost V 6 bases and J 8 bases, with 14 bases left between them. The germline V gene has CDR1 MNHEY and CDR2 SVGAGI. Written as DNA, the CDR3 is TGTGCCAGCAGAAGAGGGGCTCAGGATTCACCCCTCCACTTT. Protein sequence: CASRRGAQDSPLHF.

The CDR3 nucleotides are TGCAGCGTTGCTTGGCCCCATGGAAACACCATATATTTT. This codes for CSVAWPHGNTIYF. The V gene is TRBV29-1, the J gene TRBJ1-3; D not certain. Deletions cut 4 bases from V and 3 bases from J, with 10 bases between. The germline V gene has CDR1 SQVTM and CDR2 ANQGSEA. The CDR3 is 13 residues long. Full variable domain (remainder filled in from reference TRBV29-1 and TRBJ1-3): SAVISQKPSRDICQRGTSLTIQCQVDSQVTMMFWYRQQPGQSLTLIATANQGSEATYESGFVIDKFPISRPNLTFSTLTVSNMSPEDSSIYLCSVAWPHGNTIYFGEGSWLTVV.

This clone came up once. The DNA of the CDR3 is TGTGCCAGCAGCGGGACGGGCAACGCCTACGAGCAGTACTTC. It is translated as CASSGTGNAYEQYF. The J gene is TRBJ2-7, the V gene TRBV5-4; D is possibly TRBD1 or TRBD2 (5 bases each). Germline V gene data show CDR1 as SGHNT and CDR2 as YYREEE (reference sequence). This CDR3 is 14 amino acids long. V was pared by 4 bases and J by 2 bases, with 13 bases between.

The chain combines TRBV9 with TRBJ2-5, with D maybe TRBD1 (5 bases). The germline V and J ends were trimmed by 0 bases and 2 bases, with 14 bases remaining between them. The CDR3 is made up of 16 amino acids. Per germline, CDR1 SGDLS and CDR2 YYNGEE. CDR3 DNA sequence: TGTGCCAGCAGCGTAGCCCCCCAGGGCGGTCAAGAGACCCAGTACTTC. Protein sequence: CASSVAPQGGQETQYF. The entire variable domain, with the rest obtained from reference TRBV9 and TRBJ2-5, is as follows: DSGVTQTPKHLITATGQRVTLRCSPRSGDLSVYWYQQSLDQGLQFLIQYYNGEERAKGNILERFSAQQFPDLHSELNLSSLELGDSALYFCASSVAPQGGQETQYFGPGTRLLVL.

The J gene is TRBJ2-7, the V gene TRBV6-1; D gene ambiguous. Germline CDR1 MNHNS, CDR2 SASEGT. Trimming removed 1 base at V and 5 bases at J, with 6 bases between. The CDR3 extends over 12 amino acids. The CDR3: CASSEEGHEQYF. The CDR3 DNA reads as TGTGCCAGCAGTGAAGAAGGGCACGAGCAGTACTTC.

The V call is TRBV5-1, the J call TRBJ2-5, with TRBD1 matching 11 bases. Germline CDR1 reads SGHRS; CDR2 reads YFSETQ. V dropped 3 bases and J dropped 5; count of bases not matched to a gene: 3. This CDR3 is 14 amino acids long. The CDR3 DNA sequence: TGCGCCAGCAGCTGGACAGGGGGCGGTGAGACCCAGTACTTC. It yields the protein CASSWTGGGETQYF.